Below are 14 T cell receptor beta chains sequenced from a single sample in a study of blood T cells in healthy people across ages. Through a sample-barcoded 5' primer and a J-beta primer mix, a second PCR was run for roughly 6 to 12 cycles. TCRdb re-analysed the 5' RACE reads in MiXCR, keeping a single row per CDR3 protein. Of 750,000 to 1,000,000 distinct CDR3 sequences listed, under 35% were seen once; the top ten hold 10%. The sample was also reused in another study, on T cells of mothers and their children.

The sequencing sample was made of blood. The receptors were gathered from a woman between 40 and 55 years old in good health.

This clonotype showed up just a few times. V is TRBV7-3 and J is TRBJ2-7, with TRBD1 identical over 8 bases. Germline values: CDR1 SGHTA, CDR2 FQGTGA. Unmatched junction bases numbered 3, after V lost 2 bases and J lost 0 bases. The CDR3 extends over 15 amino acids. CDR3 sequence: CASSLEQGGSYEQYF. The CDR3 DNA sequence: TGTGCCAGCAGCTTAGAACAGGGGGGCTCCTACGAGCAGTACTTC. The full variable domain, in which reference TRBV7-3 and TRBJ2-7 provide the parts outside the CDR3, is GAGVSQTPSNKVTEKGKYVELRCDPISGHTALYWYRQSLGQGPEFLIYFQGTGAADDSGLPNDRFFAVRPEGSVSTLKIQRTERGDSAVYLCASSLEQGGSYEQYFGPGTRLTVT.

In its sample, this clonotype was seen many times. The genes are TRBV4-1 and TRBJ1-6; D is uncertain. The CDR3 has 15 residues. Trimming removed 1 base from V and 1 base from J, with 5 bases in between. Germline V gene lookup returns CDR1 MGHRA and CDR2 YSYEKL. The CDR3 protein is CASSQGESYNSPLHF. CDR3 nucleotide sequence: TGCGCCAGCAGCCAAGGGGAATCCTATAATTCACCCCTCCACTTT.

There are many counts of this clonotype. The rearrangement links TRBV28 to TRBJ2-7; possible D gene TRBD2, 6 bases. This CDR3 has 14 amino acids. Germline V gene data show CDR1 as MDHEN and CDR2 as SYDVKM. V lost 8 bases to trimming and J lost 6 bases, with 20 bases between them. The CDR3 sequence is CASSPSGDLSEQYF. The CDR3 coding sequence is TGTGCCAGCTCGCCGTCGGGGGACCTTAGCGAGCAGTACTTC.

The rearrangement joins TRBV7-2 to TRBJ1-1, with D unresolved. The CDR3 covers 12 residues. Trimming stripped 5 bases from V and 5 bases from J, with 9 bases between. From germline, CDR1 is SGHTA and CDR2 FQGNSA. CDR3 region: CASSPRKTEAFF. DNA of the CDR3: TGTGCCAGCAGCCCCCGGAAAACTGAAGCTTTCTTT.

This clonotype showed up many times. This could be a read error, since a much larger clone is one nucleotide away. The rearrangement links TRBV12-3 or TRBV12-4 to TRBJ2-3, with a possible D match to TRBD2 (5 bases). This CDR3 has 14 residues. The CDR3 is CASSLGERTDAQYF. The CDR3 DNA follows: TGTGCCAGCAGCCTTGGGGAGCGCACAGATGCGCAGTATTTT.

V gene TRBV7-9 combines with J gene TRBJ1-6; no clear D. The length of the CDR3 is 13 residues. V lost 1 base and J lost 6, with 4 bases in between. Germline-derived CDR1 and CDR2 are SEHNR and FQNEAQ (reference sequence). The CDR3 spells CASSLDANSPLHF. For the CDR3, the DNA is TGTGCCAGCAGCTTAGACGCTAATTCACCCCTCCACTTT. The complete variable domain, with remaining parts taken from reference TRBV7-9 and TRBJ1-6, reads DTGVSQNPRHKITKRGQNVTFRCDPISEHNRLYWYRQTLGQGPEFLTYFQNEAQLEKSRLLSDRFSAERPKGSFSTLEIQRTEQGDSAMYLCASSLDANSPLHFGNGTRLTVT.

This clonotype was detected ten times or more. The chain carries TRBV9 and TRBJ2-7; TRBD2 aligns across 7 bases. The V segment lost 4 bases and the J segment 0 bases; nucleotides outside the gene matches: 7. CDR3 length: 15 amino acids. The germline V gene encodes CDR1 SGDLS and CDR2 YYNGEE. CDR3 amino acids: CASSPSGTNSYEQYF. DNA for the CDR3: TGTGCCAGCAGCCCATCCGGGACTAACTCCTACGAGCAGTACTTC.

This clonotype came up a few times. The rearrangement links TRBV6-1 to TRBJ1-2, with 8 bases matching TRBD1. The CDR3 totals 18 residues. Germline V CDR1 and CDR2: MNHNS, SASEGT. The trim removed 6 bases at V and 5 bases at J, leaving 20 bases unmatched. The CDR3: CASRSGQGNRPSPYGYTF. The CDR3 nucleotides read TGTGCCAGCAGATCAGGACAGGGAAATCGTCCAAGCCCGTATGGCTACACCTTC.

This clonotype was seen a handful of times. The chain links TRBV20-1 to TRBJ2-7; D unresolved. This CDR3 has 14 amino acids. V lost 2 bases to trimming and J lost 0 bases, with 11 bases between them. From germline, CDR1 is DFQATT and CDR2 SNEGSKA (reference sequence). This CDR3 reads CSARWLPNSYEQYF. In DNA, the CDR3 is TGCAGTGCTAGATGGCTCCCCAACTCCTACGAGCAGTACTTC.

V is TRBV28 and J is TRBJ1-4, with D possibly TRBD1 on 5 matching bases. The ends were cut back, 2 bases at V and 7 bases at J, with 17 bases in the middle. Germline V gene lookup returns CDR1 MDHEN and CDR2 SYDVKM. This CDR3 comprises 16 residues. In nucleotides, the CDR3 is TGTGCCAGCAGTTTAATGGGTCTCCAGGGAGGTGAAAAACTGTTTTTT. This encodes CASSLMGLQGGEKLFF.

The chain links TRBV5-6 to TRBJ2-4; D is possibly TRBD1 (6 bases). V was pared by 9 bases and J by 5 bases, with 15 bases between. CDR3 size: 13 residues. The germline V gene encodes CDR1 SGHDT and CDR2 YYEEEE. In nucleotides, the CDR3 is TGTGCCAACGAGAAGGCAGGGGAAAACATTCAGTACTTC. It specifies CANEKAGENIQYF.

The chain has TRBV12-3 or TRBV12-4 and TRBJ1-2; no clear D. V was cut by 3 bases and J by 1 base, with 6 bases left in between. The length of the CDR3 is 13 residues. CDR3 region: CASSFQFNYGYTF. The CDR3 DNA sequence: TGTGCCAGCAGTTTCCAGTTTAACTATGGCTACACCTTC.

This clonotype was picked up a small number of times. The CDR3 DNA sequence: TGTGCCAGCAGTCTATCCCAGGGGGCTCAAGAGACCCAGTACTTC. It encodes CASSLSQGAQETQYF. This chain uses TRBV2 with TRBJ2-5, with 8 nucleotides matching TRBD1. J lost 2 bases, V lost 5 bases, and 7 bases had no gene match. Germline CDR1 is SNHLY and CDR2 is FYNNEI. There are 15 residues in the CDR3.

This clonotype occurred a few times. The chain carries TRBV7-8 and TRBJ1-5; D ambiguous. Germline CDR1 is SGHVS and CDR2 is FQNEAQ. Trimming stripped 5 bases from V and 1 base from J, with 15 bases between. The CDR3 has 16 residues. The CDR3 DNA reads TGTGCCAGCAGCCAGTCGGGTGGACTGAGCAATCAGCCCCAGCATTTT. Amino acid sequence: CASSQSGGLSNQPQHF.